The 10 T cell receptor beta chains listed next were all sequenced from one sample in a study of blood T cell repertoires in COVID-19. Assay used: immunoSEQ multiplex PCR; TCRdb lists only in-frame clones, some missing. The sample yields 70,000 to 95,000 clones, roughly four fifths seen once. Specimen: peripheral blood. These receptors came from a human donor in a cohort sampled during active COVID-19.

V is TRBV6-2 or TRBV6-3 and J is TRBJ1-1, with unresolved D. The CDR3 sequence is 14 residues long. V was clipped by 2 bases and J by 0 bases, with 7 bases between them. Germline V gene data show CDR1 as MNHEY and CDR2 as SVGEGT. CDR3: CASSYLQLNTEAFF. The CDR3, as DNA: TGTGCCAGCAGTTACCTCCAGTTGAACACTGAAGCTTTCTTT.

V and J are TRBV2 and TRBJ2-7; 11 bases fit TRBD1. Trimming at V came to 6 bases and at J to 4 bases, leaving 5 bases not matched to a gene. The length of the CDR3 is 14 residues. Germline loops: CDR1 SNHLY, CDR2 FYNNEI. The CDR3 DNA follows: TGTGCCAGCAGGTTGGACAGGGGGCCTTACGAGCAGTACTTC. Protein sequence: CASRLDRGPYEQYF.

The rearrangement uses TRBV4-1 and TRBJ2-1, with 12 bases that match TRBD2. Losses at the gene ends were 1 base for V and 6 bases for J; bases not matched to a gene: 1. This CDR3 has 15 amino acids. Germline V gene sequence: CDR1 MGHRA, CDR2 YSYEKL. The CDR3 nucleotides read TGCGCCAGCAGCCAAGCACTAGCGGGGGGCAATGAGCAGTTCTTC. Amino acids: CASSQALAGGNEQFF.

V and J are TRBV2 and TRBJ1-5; TRBD1 is a possible D gene (5 bases). CDR3 length: 15 residues. Trimming stripped 4 bases from V and 9 bases from J, with 19 bases between. Per germline, CDR1 SNHLY and CDR2 FYNNEI. The CDR3 DNA reads as TGTGCCAGCAGTGTTCGGGGGACGTTAGTAAGGCCCCAGCATTTT. This sequence encodes CASSVRGTLVRPQHF.

The chain joins TRBV5-1 to TRBJ2-3; 7 bases fit TRBD1. After removal of 0 bases from V and 6 bases from J, the junction contained 4 bases not matched to a gene. Germline CDR1 is SGHRS and CDR2 is YFSETQ. There are 14 residues in the CDR3. In DNA form, the CDR3 reads TGCGCCAGCAGCTTGGAAGGGGGCGCCGATACGCAGTATTTT. It yields the protein CASSLEGGADTQYF.

This sequence joins TRBV6-5 and TRBJ1-2; 7 bases are a match to TRBD1. After removal of 8 bases from V and 2 bases from J, the junction contained 8 bases not matched to a gene. CDR3 length: 14 residues. Per germline, CDR1 MNHEY and CDR2 SVGAGI. The CDR3 sequence is CASALHRGNYGYTF. The DNA of the CDR3 is TGTGCCAGCGCCCTCCACAGGGGAAACTATGGCTACACCTTC.

This chain links TRBV7-3 with TRBJ1-1; 7 bases align to TRBD1. The junction had 7 bases not matched to a gene; V was cut back by 5 bases and J by 4 bases. The CDR3 is 14 amino acids. CDR1 SGHTA and CDR2 FQGTGA come from the germline V gene. The CDR3 coding sequence is TGTGCCAGCAGCCCATCCCAGGGGGGCACTGAAGCTTTCTTT. Encoded protein: CASSPSQGGTEAFF.

The chain carries TRBV15 and TRBJ1-1, with D tentatively TRBD1 (6 bases). The CDR3 contains 16 residues. In germline, CDR1 is LNHNV, CDR2 YYDKDF (reference sequence). V shed 2 bases and J shed 2 bases, with 15 bases lying between them. The CDR3: CATSRSRPTGNTEAFF. The CDR3 DNA follows: TGTGCCACCAGCAGATCCCGCCCGACAGGCAACACTGAAGCTTTCTTT.

The V call is TRBV11-2, the J call TRBJ2-7; 9 bases fit TRBD2. The CDR3 has 15 amino acids. V was pared by 1 base and J by 4 bases, with 5 bases of the junction left unmatched. Germline V gene data show CDR1 as SGHAT and CDR2 as FQNNGV. The CDR3 sequence is CASSLVGGGEYEQYF. CDR3 sequence (DNA): TGTGCCAGCAGCTTAGTTGGCGGGGGGGAATACGAGCAGTACTTC.

This sequence joins TRBV7-2 and TRBJ2-5; 9 bases agree with TRBD2. This CDR3 comprises 15 residues. With 2 bases clipped from V and 5 bases from J, the junction kept 6 bases outside the gene matches. CDR1 and CDR2 (germline): SGHTA, FQGNSA. The CDR3 bases are TGTGCCAGCAGCTTACAAGCGGGGGGCCGGGAGACCCAGTACTTC. Its translation is CASSLQAGGRETQYF.